This TCR beta chain was observed in a study of cytomegalovirus exposure and HLA in healthy donors. Study-wide results and caveats: Most sequenced TCRs were rare (though some public TCRs occurred in many donors). The study put around 180 TCR beta chains on its list as cytomegalovirus-associated. Reports credit the classifier with highly specific, highly sensitive diagnosis of cytomegalovirus status. In vitro work confirmed that a few CMV-associated chains recognize CMV antigens.

Worth noting for this clone: Its antigen remains unidentified.

The assay was immunoSEQ multiplex PCR, and TCRdb's table has in-frame clones only and misses some. The sample has a few hundred thousand clones, 85% to 95% seen once. The CDR3 runs 17 residues. Per germline, CDR1 MDHEN and CDR2 SYDVKM. V was trimmed by 5 bases and J by 6 bases, leaving 26 bases between them. The sample taken for sequencing was PBMCs. The gene calls are TRBV28 and TRBJ2-7; TRBD1 is a possible D gene (5 bases). This TCR was sampled from a woman in her late teens or twenties in good health and CMV-seronegative. The DNA for the CDR3 is TGTGCCAGCAGTCCCCACGGACACAGAGTTTTCCAAGGCGAGCAGTACTTC. It specifies CASSPHGHRVFQGEQYF.